This T cell receptor beta chain was recorded in a study of T cell repertoires in cytomegalovirus infection. The germline gives CDR1 LGHNA, CDR2 YNFKEQ. V trimming: 3 bases; J trimming: 6 bases; junction bases outside the gene matches: 5. The CDR3 loop spans 14 amino acids. TCRdb re-called the reads through MiXCR, storing one row per CDR3 protein. The data hold about 530,000 distinct CDR3 sequences, with 26% observed a single time. For this clonotype: Its target is not known.

The study, taken as a whole, reports: HLA-C-restricted, CMV-specific TCR beta clonotypes were dominant ex vivo.

Material for sequencing was PBMCs. The TCR sequence derives from a human donor in good health (CMV status not recorded). Some clones in this sample may be carry-over from other donors' samples. The rearrangement joins TRBV4-2 to TRBJ2-7; 10 bases map to TRBD1. CDR3: CASSHGTGAIEQYF. In nucleotides, the CDR3 is TGTGCCAGCAGCCACGGGACAGGGGCCATCGAGCAGTACTTC.